This T cell receptor beta chain was retrieved from a study of blood T cell repertoires in COVID-19. Clones were read by immunoSEQ multiplex PCR, and TCRdb kept only the in-frame ones, dropping some. The sample has hundreds of thousands of clones; around 90% are singletons. Only a few counts were recorded for this clone. The same CDR3 can be traced to other DNA sequences in this sample. The sequence derives from a man older than 75 with acute or convalescent COVID-19. Input material: peripheral blood.

The CDR3 DNA reads TGTGCCAGTAGTACTACAGGGAACACTGAAGCTTTCTTT. This codes for CASSTTGNTEAFF. The chain links TRBV19 to TRBJ1-1; tentatively, D is TRBD1 (5 bases). Per the germline V gene, CDR1 is LNHDA and CDR2 is SQIVND (reference sequence). Trimming shortened V by 4 bases and J by 1 base, and 7 bases separated the two germline ends. The CDR3 totals 13 residues.